This T cell receptor beta chain emerged from a study of blood T cell repertoires in COVID-19. Generated by immunoSEQ multiplex PCR, the TCRdb table keeps only in-frame clones and is missing some. The top ten hold approximately 5.2% of the sample, which has approximately 310,000 clones, around nine tenths seen once. Participants' own reports of clinical history determined their cohort assignment. The clonotype was recovered from a man aged 60 to 69 who had recovered from COVID-19. The sequenced sample consisted of PBMCs or T cells enriched from blood (not recorded which).

CDR3 sequence: CSVQLHSNQPQHF. In DNA form, the CDR3 reads TGCAGCGTCCAATTACATAGCAATCAGCCCCAGCATTTT. This chain uses TRBV29-1 with TRBJ1-5; the D is unclear. Germline values: CDR1 SQVTM, CDR2 ANQGSEA. CDR3 length: 13 amino acids. Deletions cut 6 bases from V and 0 bases from J, with 9 bases between.